Following are 30 T cell receptor beta chains from one sample sequenced in a study of T cells in Graves' hyperthyroidism and ophthalmopathy. Regions amplified from RNA transcripts were the TCR beta CDR3 regions. Primed by the HTBI set, a first-round RT-PCR was run on the TCR CDR3. TCRdb redid the calling of the multiplex PCR reads with MiXCR, one entry per CDR3 protein. The sample includes about 690,000 distinct CDR3 sequences, around a sixth of them seen just once. The sample taken for sequencing was blood. The receptors were gathered from a man aged 45-65 years with Graves' hyperthyroidism.

The chain employs TRBV6-5 and TRBJ2-5; D may be TRBD1 or TRBD2 (6 bases each). CDR1 is MNHEY, CDR2 SVGAGI, per germline. This CDR3 is 13 amino acids long. Trimming pared 0 bases from V and 11 bases from J, leaving 13 bases between. CDR3 sequence (DNA): TGTGCCAGCAGTTACTCGACGGGGGCCCCTCAGTACTTC. Translation: CASSYSTGAPQYF.

The sample holds a few counts of this clonotype. J is TRBJ1-5 and V is TRBV4-2; 9 nucleotides line up with TRBD1. This CDR3 spans 17 amino acids. Germline trimming cut 0 bases from V and 0 bases from J; bases unmatched to any gene: 3. CDR1 is LGHNA and CDR2 is YNFKEQ in the germline V gene. CDR3 loop: CASSQEGQGHSNQPQHF. The CDR3 DNA sequence: TGTGCCAGCAGCCAAGAGGGACAGGGCCATAGCAATCAGCCCCAGCATTTT.

J is TRBJ2-1 and V is TRBV9; 9 bases match TRBD2. Germline CDR1 and CDR2: SGDLS and YYNGEE. This CDR3 is 16 amino acids long. Trimming cost V 2 bases and J 8 bases; bases outside gene matches: 11. CDR3 bases: TGTGCCAGCAGCGTCCTTTCTAGCGGGAATAGCCATGAGCAGTTCTTC. Protein product: CASSVLSSGNSHEQFF.

This clonotype was picked up many times. This chain joins TRBV24-1 and TRBJ2-5; D tentatively fits TRBD1 or TRBD2 (6 bases each). The ends were cut back, 6 bases at V and 0 bases at J, with 10 bases in the middle. The CDR3 extends over 14 amino acids. CDR1 and CDR2 from the germline V gene are KGHDR and SFDVKD. The CDR3: CATSKGGNQETQYF. Here the CDR3 DNA reads TGTGCCACCAGTAAGGGGGGTAACCAAGAGACCCAGTACTTC.

This clonotype was detected many times. The chain has TRBV12-3 or TRBV12-4 and TRBJ1-2, with 7 bases lining up with TRBD1. V dropped 10 bases and J dropped 8; count of bases not matched to a gene: 7. The CDR3 extends over 11 amino acids. The CDR3 nucleotides read TGTGCCATTGACAGGGCCGCCGGCTACACCTTC. It codes for CAIDRAAGYTF.

This clonotype has ten or more counts. The CDR3 loop is CSARTRTINIQYF. The CDR3 coding sequence is TGCAGTGCTAGAACGAGGACTATAAACATTCAGTACTTC. The chain employs TRBV20-1 and TRBJ2-4, with a tentative D call TRBD2 (6 bases). V shed 2 bases and J shed 6 bases, with 11 bases lying between them. This CDR3 region has 13 residues. The germline V gene has CDR1 DFQATT and CDR2 SNEGSKA (reference sequence).

This clonotype was detected a few times. The chain combines TRBV28 with TRBJ1-2; no definite D call. V was pared by 4 bases and J by 3 bases, with 6 bases between. The CDR3 covers 12 residues. CDR1 MDHEN and CDR2 SYDVKM come from the germline V gene. CDR3 bases: TGTGCCAGCAGTTCTCGGCACTATGGCTACACCTTC. Translated, it gives CASSSRHYGYTF.

In this sample, this clonotype turned up many times. The chain recombines TRBV28 with TRBJ1-4; D is uncertain. Trimming took off 2 bases at V and 7 bases at J, with 2 bases between the two ends. Germline CDR1 reads MDHEN; CDR2 reads SYDVKM. CDR3 length: 11 residues. CDR3 sequence reads: CASSLSEKLFF. The DNA of the CDR3 is TGTGCCAGCAGTTTAAGTGAAAAACTGTTTTTT.

This clonotype was seen ten or more times. This chain links TRBV18 with TRBJ2-1; D possibly corresponds to TRBD1 (6 bases). This CDR3 contains 14 residues. V lost 4 bases and J 4 bases, leaving 11 bases between the germline ends. Germline CDR1 reads KGHSH; CDR2 reads LQKENI. The CDR3 region has the DNA TGTGCCAGCTCACGGGACACCCTATACAATGAGCAGTTCTTC. It is translated as CASSRDTLYNEQFF.

Turning to this clonotype: Possible read error: a much larger clone is one base away. J is TRBJ2-7 and V is TRBV28; TRBD2 matches at 7 bases. Germline-derived CDR1 and CDR2 are MDHEN and SYDVKM. The CDR3 is 12 amino acids. V lost 5 bases and J lost 2; bases outside the gene matches: 0. CDR3 sequence (DNA): TGTGCCAGCAGTGGGGGGGCCTACGAGCAGTACTTC. This codes for CASSGGAYEQYF.

This clonotype has at least ten counts. V usage is TRBV12-3 or TRBV12-4 and J usage is TRBJ2-1; 7 nucleotides agree with TRBD2. The CDR3 is made up of 14 amino acids. The V and J ends lost 9 bases and 8 bases, in that order; junction bases with no gene match: 13. In DNA, the CDR3 is TGTGCCAGTCAACGGGAGGATGGATTCGATGAGCAGTTCTTC. This gives the protein CASQREDGFDEQFF.

The chain links TRBV6-5 to TRBJ2-4, with 10 bases fitting TRBD2. Germline V CDR1 and CDR2: MNHEY, SVGAGI. CDR3 length equals 16 residues. Trimming at V came to 4 bases and at J to 1 base, leaving 4 bases not matched to a gene. This CDR3 reads CASSSLAGAAKNIQYF. CDR3 coding DNA: TGTGCCAGCAGTTCCCTAGCGGGAGCGGCCAAAAACATTCAGTACTTC.

This clonotype was counted ten times or more. The gene calls are TRBV11-2 and TRBJ1-1, with 8 bases aligning to TRBD1. CDR1 SGHAT and CDR2 FQNNGV come from the germline V gene. V trimming: 5 bases; J trimming: 5 bases; junction bases outside the gene matches: 22. CDR3 size: 19 residues. CDR3 sequence (DNA): TGTGCCAGCAGCACCCTCGAGGGGCGGGCAGGGGGCTCGGGGACTGAAGCTTTCTTT. It encodes CASSTLEGRAGGSGTEAFF.

V is TRBV7-3 and J is TRBJ2-7; 8 bases match TRBD2. V lost 2 bases to trimming and J lost 7 bases; unmatched junction nucleotides: 10. The length of the CDR3 is 15 residues. CDR1 and CDR2 (germline): SGHTA, FQGTGA. CDR3 amino acids: CASSLSGGDTGEQYF. CDR3 bases: TGTGCCAGCAGCTTATCGGGGGGGGATACGGGAGAGCAGTACTTC.

V and J are TRBV30 and TRBJ2-1; D is ambiguous. V was pared by 5 bases and J by 0 bases, with 11 bases between. Germline CDR1 reads GTSNPN; CDR2 reads SVGIG (reference sequence). CDR3 length: 14 residues. The CDR3 loop is CAWVADSSYNEQFF. DNA of the CDR3: TGTGCCTGGGTTGCTGATAGCTCCTACAATGAGCAGTTCTTC.

The sample holds many counts of this clonotype. The chain is built from TRBV24-1 and TRBJ1-1, with TRBD1 matching 7 bases. Trimming removed 4 bases from V and 3 bases from J; junction bases left unmatched: 7. The CDR3 is 15 residues long. The germline V gene has CDR1 KGHDR and CDR2 SFDVKD. CDR3 DNA sequence: TGTGCCACCAGTGACCCCACAGGGGAGGACACTGAAGCTTTCTTT. It specifies CATSDPTGEDTEAFF.

J is TRBJ2-1 and V is TRBV30; D unclear. V lost 1 base and J 4 bases, leaving 17 bases between the germline ends. CDR3 length: 16 residues. Germline-derived CDR1 and CDR2 are GTSNPN and SVGIG (reference sequence). The CDR3 DNA follows: TGTGCCTGGAGTGCCTACCCTGGTCCGGCATACAATGAGCAGTTCTTC. It is translated as CAWSAYPGPAYNEQFF.

This clonotype has only a few counts. This chain links TRBV6-2 or TRBV6-3 with TRBJ2-2; 10 nucleotides line up with TRBD2. The CDR3 has 17 residues. CDR1 and CDR2 from the germline V gene are MNHEY and SVGEGT. Germline trimming cut 5 bases from V and 5 bases from J; bases unmatched to any gene: 11. This CDR3 reads CASSPTSGRAGTGELFF. As DNA, the CDR3 is TGTGCCAGCAGTCCAACCAGCGGGAGGGCCGGGACCGGGGAGCTGTTTTTT.

The J gene is TRBJ2-5, the V gene TRBV30; 7 nucleotides line up with TRBD2. The CDR3 extends over 13 amino acids. The V and J ends lost 7 bases and 2 bases, in that order; junction bases with no gene match: 7. CDR1 is GTSNPN and CDR2 is SVGIG in the germline V gene (reference sequence). The CDR3 DNA is TGTGCCTTAGGGAGGGTAGGGCAAGAGACCCAGTACTTC. Translation: CALGRVGQETQYF.

This clonotype was picked up many times. This sequence joins TRBV27 and TRBJ1-5; D is unclear. This CDR3 contains 14 residues. Germline assignment: CDR1 MNHEY and CDR2 SMNVEV (reference sequence). Trimming took 2 bases from V and 0 from J, leaving 5 bases between them. DNA for the CDR3: TGTGCCAGCAGTTTAGCCACTAGCAATCAGCCCCAGCATTTT. Translation: CASSLATSNQPQHF.

This clonotype was counted many times. CDR3 protein: CASKRTGGLEAFF. The CDR3 DNA is TGTGCCAGCAAACGGACAGGGGGCCTCGAAGCTTTCTTT. This chain links TRBV6-1 with TRBJ1-1; 11 bases match TRBD1. This CDR3 contains 13 residues. J gave up 8 bases and V 7 bases, and 6 bases lay outside the gene matches. Per the germline V gene, CDR1 is MNHNS and CDR2 is SASEGT.

The chain employs TRBV4-1 and TRBJ1-4; no definite D call. Germline assignment: CDR1 MGHRA and CDR2 YSYEKL. CDR3 size: 14 residues. V was clipped by 1 base and J by 8 bases, with 11 bases between them. The CDR3 reads CASSQGWQSEKLFF. The DNA of the CDR3 is TGCGCCAGCAGCCAAGGGTGGCAATCCGAAAAACTGTTTTTT.

This clonotype was counted ten times or more. V usage is TRBV5-1 and J usage is TRBJ2-2; a possible D gene is TRBD1 (7 bases). V lost 3 bases to trimming and J lost 2 bases, with 11 bases between them. Looked up from germline, CDR1 is SGHRS and CDR2 is YFSETQ. The CDR3 spans 15 residues. For the CDR3, the DNA is TGCGCCAGCAGCTCACAGGGGACTAACACCGGGGAGCTGTTTTTT. This encodes CASSSQGTNTGELFF.

V usage is TRBV10-3 and J usage is TRBJ1-4; 8 bases agree with TRBD1. CDR3 length: 13 amino acids. The V and J ends lost 5 bases and 7 bases, in that order; junction bases with no gene match: 3. From germline, CDR1 is ENHRY and CDR2 SYGVKD. This CDR3 reads CAISRTGSEKLFF. The DNA of the CDR3 is TGTGCCATCAGTCGGACAGGGAGTGAAAAACTGTTTTTT.

This clonotype appeared many times. The chain couples TRBV28 to TRBJ2-7, with 7 bases identical to TRBD2. This CDR3 has 16 amino acids. V shed 5 bases and J 3 bases; nucleotides not matched to a gene: 13. Germline V lookup: CDR1 MDHEN, CDR2 SYDVKM. CDR3: CASSPGIGLGDYEQYF. The CDR3 bases are TGTGCCAGCAGTCCCGGAATAGGACTAGGGGACTACGAGCAGTACTTC.

The sample holds a few counts of this clonotype. The V gene is TRBV3-1, the J gene TRBJ1-1; possible D gene TRBD1, 6 bases. This CDR3 contains 14 residues. The germline gives CDR1 LGHDT, CDR2 YNNKEL (reference sequence). Trimming took 2 bases from V and 3 from J, leaving 10 bases between them. The CDR3 DNA reads as TGTGCCAGCAGCCAAATAAGGGGGTACACTGAAGCTTTCTTT. It specifies CASSQIRGYTEAFF.

This clonotype was counted at least ten times. J is TRBJ2-7 and V is TRBV28; 7 positions match TRBD2. With V trimmed by 7 bases and J by 7 bases, 13 bases remained unmatched. From germline, CDR1 is MDHEN and CDR2 SYDVKM. The CDR3 is 14 residues long. The CDR3 bases are TGTGCCAGCAACCTTAGCGGAGGGACTAAGGAGCAGTACTTC. Its translation is CASNLSGGTKEQYF.

The chain combines TRBV18 with TRBJ1-3, with a weak D call TRBD1 (6 bases). The CDR3 is 18 residues long. V was shortened by 1 base and J by 0 bases, with 16 bases between the two germline ends. Germline V gene data show CDR1 as KGHSH and CDR2 as LQKENI. The CDR3 DNA reads TGTGCCAGCTCACCACGATCAACAGGGACTCTCTCTGGAAACACCATATATTTT. Protein product: CASSPRSTGTLSGNTIYF.

This clonotype came up a few times. The chain links TRBV6-1 to TRBJ1-1, with a weak D call TRBD1 (6 bases). Germline CDR1 is MNHNS and CDR2 is SASEGT. The CDR3 loop spans 18 amino acids. Trimming left V 7 bases short and J 3 bases short, with 27 bases between. The CDR3 sequence: CASNPPGRGRGVYTEAFF. In nucleotides, the CDR3 is TGTGCCAGCAACCCTCCTGGGCGGGGGCGGGGGGTTTACACTGAAGCTTTCTTT.

With regard to this clonotype: A read error may be the cause here, since a much bigger clone is one base away. J is TRBJ2-1 and V is TRBV27, with D possibly being TRBD1 (7 bases). This CDR3 contains 14 residues. Per germline, CDR1 MNHEY and CDR2 SMNVEV (reference sequence). The V end lost 5 bases, the J end lost 5 bases, and 13 bases lay between the germline ends. As DNA, the CDR3 is TGTGCCAGCAGTACACAGGGGAGGAACAATGAGCAGTTCTTC. Translation: CASSTQGRNNEQFF.